These 3 T cell receptor beta chains came from one sample sequenced in a study of T cells in Graves' hyperthyroidism and ophthalmopathy. The investigators amplified TCR beta CDR3 regions from RNA transcripts. First-round RT-PCR of the TCR CDR3 relied on the HTBI primer set. TCRdb redid the calling of the multiplex PCR reads with MiXCR, one entry per CDR3 protein. The repertoire holds around 370,000 distinct CDR3 sequences, with 15% to 20% as singletons. Sequencing was carried out using blood. Receptors were obtained from a man aged 18 to 35 with Graves' ophthalmopathy.

The gene calls are TRBV6-1 and TRBJ2-2; tentative D call: TRBD2 (5 bases). The CDR3 extends over 15 amino acids. Germline assignment: CDR1 MNHNS and CDR2 SASEGT. The ends were cut back, 7 bases at V and 4 bases at J, with 16 bases in the middle. CDR3 sequence (DNA): TGTGCCAGCACTCCTCTCCAGGCGGGCACCGGGGAGCTGTTTTTT. It encodes CASTPLQAGTGELFF.

Points on this clonotype: One base away lies a much larger clone, so this may be a sequencing read error. This sequence joins TRBV6-1 and TRBJ1-2; 7 positions match TRBD1. The CDR3 runs to 14 residues. The germline V gene encodes CDR1 MNHNS and CDR2 SASEGT. Trimming removed 8 bases from V and 4 bases from J; junction bases left unmatched: 10. CDR3 coding DNA: TGTGCCAGCGCACCGGGACAGCGCTTCTATGGCTACACCTTC. This translates into CASAPGQRFYGYTF.

This chain links TRBV27 with TRBJ1-6; no reliable D call. With 8 bases removed from V and 8 bases from J, the gap between germline ends came to 10 bases. CDR1 and CDR2 (germline): MNHEY, SMNVEV (reference sequence). The CDR3 spans 12 residues. Here the CDR3 reads CASRQWDSPLHF. CDR3 sequence (DNA): TGTGCCAGCCGGCAGTGGGATTCACCCCTCCACTTT.